This T cell receptor beta chain is drawn from a study of blood T cells in healthy people across ages. This clonotype came up a few times. Combining a sample-barcoded 5' primer with a J-beta primer mix, a second PCR ran for about 6 to 11 cycles. Each cDNA molecule, via a template-switch adaptor with 12 random nucleotides, was tagged. TCRdb processed the 5' RACE reads anew with MiXCR; each CDR3 protein has one entry. Of 700,000 to 850,000 distinct CDR3 sequences in the sample, about 37% were seen once. Every sample yielded at least 6 million isolated PBMCs. Sequencing was carried out using blood. This clonotype originated in a man aged 18 to 35 in good health.

This CDR3 is CASSSREGYGYTF. The CDR3 bases are TGTGCCAGCAGCTCCCGAGAAGGCTATGGCTACACCTTC. The chain carries TRBV7-9 and TRBJ1-2; D uncertain. The CDR3 is 13 residues long. Looked up from germline, CDR1 is SEHNR and CDR2 is FQNEAQ (reference sequence). V was pared by 4 bases and J by 4 bases, with 10 bases between.